Sequencing of this TCR beta chain was carried out in a study of cytomegalovirus exposure and HLA in healthy donors. Overall study: Inside one of the first data releases sat about 85 million unique TCRs taken from HLA-typed donors.

CDR3 length: 13 amino acids. J was trimmed by 5 bases and V by 5 bases; bases with no gene match: 4. The germline V gene has CDR1 MNHNS and CDR2 SASEGT. Vbeta (60) and Jbeta (13) primers were used in the PCR. Repertoires were generated with immunoSEQ multiplex PCR, while TCRdb's copy carries only in-frame clones and drops some. The sample includes 120,000 to 150,000 clones, almost 80% of them seen just once. V is TRBV6-1 and J is TRBJ1-2; 8 bases line up with TRBD1. This TCR was sampled from a woman between 35 and 50 years old in good health and CMV-seropositive. Sequencing was carried out using PBMCs. The CDR3: CASSPGGAYGYTF. CDR3 bases: TGTGCCAGCAGTCCAGGGGGCGCGTATGGCTACACCTTC.